The 22 T cell receptor beta chains in this list originate from one sample, sequenced in a study of T cell responses to AZD1222 COVID-19 vaccine (dated by TCRdb to the early 2020s). Libraries were built with the immunoSEQ multiplex PCR assay. This immuneACCESS table, as held by TCRdb, lists in-frame sequences with V and J called but not all clones. Of the missing ones, under half trace to an unresolved V gene in checked studies; the others have no known cause. Across this sample there are 150,000 to 200,000 clones, with roughly 87% seen only once. Roughly 6% of the sample is held by the ten biggest clonotypes. The time point label of this sample denotes: about 28 days (+/-7) after the second vaccine dose. The source was peripheral blood, collected 28 days after the second AZD1222 dose. All receptors derive from an adult who received the AZD1222 COVID-19 vaccine.

The rearrangement links TRBV30 to TRBJ2-6; TRBD1 agrees at 7 bases. The length of the CDR3 is 17 residues. Germline V gives CDR1 GTSNPN, CDR2 SVGIG (reference sequence). The V gene end was trimmed by 2 bases and the J gene end by 4 bases; junction bases not matched to a gene: 11. CDR3 sequence (DNA): TGTGCCTGGAGTACGACAGGGCAAGCGGCAGGGGCCAACGTCCTGACTTTC. Protein sequence: CAWSTTGQAAGANVLTF.

J is TRBJ2-7 and V is TRBV30, with 7 bases fitting TRBD2. Germline CDR1 GTSNPN, CDR2 SVGIG (reference sequence). There are 12 residues in the CDR3. Losses at the gene ends were 4 bases for V and 4 bases for J; bases not matched to a gene: 4. The CDR3 DNA reads as TGTGCCTGGAATGGGGGAGGGTACGAGCAGTACTTC. Translating it yields CAWNGGGYEQYF.

The CDR3 bases are TGTGCCAGCAGTGAGACAGGGAACACTGAAGCTTTCTTT. Translated, it gives CASSETGNTEAFF. This chain connects TRBV27 to TRBJ1-1; TRBD1 is a possible D gene (6 bases). Germline V gene sequence: CDR1 MNHEY, CDR2 SMNVEV (reference sequence). V lost 5 bases and J 1 base, leaving 8 bases between the germline ends. The CDR3 has 13 residues.

The V gene is TRBV18, the J gene TRBJ1-4; possibly TRBD1 for D (6 bases). CDR1 is KGHSH and CDR2 is LQKENI in the germline V gene. The CDR3 extends over 15 amino acids. V dropped 3 bases and J dropped 7 bases, with 15 bases sitting between them. CDR3 residues: CASSPTGSEGEKLFF. The CDR3 DNA sequence: TGTGCCAGCTCACCTACAGGGAGTGAAGGTGAAAAACTGTTTTTT.

The chain combines TRBV5-1 with TRBJ2-7; 7 nucleotides match TRBD2. The CDR3 has 15 residues. The J segment lost 3 bases and the V segment lost 0 bases, leaving 6 bases of the junction unmatched. Germline lookup yields CDR1 SGHRS and CDR2 YFSETQ. The CDR3 nucleotides are TGCGCCAGCAGCTTGGTTCCCAGCGGGAACTACGAGCAGTACTTC. Translation gives CASSLVPSGNYEQYF.

This clone was counted between two and nine times. The V gene is TRBV28, the J gene TRBJ1-6; D perhaps matches TRBD1 (6 bases). The V end was cut by 6 bases, the J end by 7 bases, with 16 bases between. Per the germline V gene, CDR1 is MDHEN and CDR2 is SYDVKM. The CDR3 contains 15 residues. Here the CDR3 reads CASRAAGVGNSPLHF. The CDR3 DNA reads TGTGCCAGCAGAGCCGCAGGGGTCGGGAATTCACCCCTCCACTTT.

V gene TRBV12-3 or TRBV12-4 combines with J gene TRBJ1-2; D possibly corresponds to TRBD1 (6 bases). This CDR3 comprises 13 residues. V was trimmed by 4 bases and J by 1 base, leaving 7 bases between them. The CDR3 nucleotides are TGTGCCAGCAGTTGGGGGCATAACTATGGCTACACCTTC. It encodes CASSWGHNYGYTF.

The J gene is TRBJ2-7, the V gene TRBV30; D is unresolved. V shed 0 bases and J shed 7 bases, with 4 bases lying between them. The germline gives CDR1 GTSNPN, CDR2 SVGIG (reference sequence). The CDR3 is 10 residues long. The CDR3 loop is CAWSVKEQYF. The CDR3 DNA is TGTGCCTGGAGTGTAAAGGAGCAGTACTTC. Full variable domain (remainder filled in from reference TRBV30 and TRBJ2-7): SQTIHQWPATLVQPVGSPLSLECTVEGTSNPNLYWYRQAAGRGLQLLFYSVGIGQISSEVPQNLSASRPQDRQFILSSKKLLLSDSGFYLCAWSVKEQYFGPGTRLTVT.

This sequence joins TRBV29-1 and TRBJ2-1, with unresolved D. This CDR3 is built from 12 residues. Germline V gene sequence: CDR1 SQVTM, CDR2 ANQGSEA. Trimming left V 3 bases short and J 8 bases short, with 11 bases between. This CDR3 is CSVEKGIDEQFF. Written as DNA, the CDR3 is TGCAGCGTTGAGAAAGGTATCGATGAGCAGTTCTTC.

V gene TRBV5-1 combines with J gene TRBJ2-5; perhaps TRBD1 as D (5 bases). The V and J ends lost 4 bases and 2 bases respectively, with 9 bases between them. The CDR3 runs to 13 residues. CDR1 is SGHRS and CDR2 is YFSETQ in the germline V gene. CDR3 nucleotides: TGCGCCAGCAGCATACAGGAGCAAGAGACCCAGTACTTC. Its protein is CASSIQEQETQYF.

The chain couples TRBV28 to TRBJ2-7; D is uncertain. The germline V gene has CDR1 MDHEN and CDR2 SYDVKM. The CDR3 extends over 13 amino acids. The ends were cut back, 6 bases at V and 2 bases at J, with 11 bases in the middle. The CDR3 DNA reads TGTGCCAGCAGCGGTGCAGCGACCTACGAGCAGTACTTC. Residues: CASSGAATYEQYF.

The CDR3 DNA is TGTGCCAGCAGGACTCCGGGACAACCGAGCTACACCTTC. It codes for CASRTPGQPSYTF. The chain carries TRBV6-5 and TRBJ1-2, with D possibly TRBD1 on 6 matching bases. CDR3 length: 13 amino acids. Germline V gene lookup returns CDR1 MNHEY and CDR2 SVGAGI. Between the trimmed V and J ends, which lost 6 bases and 9 bases, there was a span of 17 bases.

The chain recombines TRBV18 with TRBJ1-3; no clear D gene. Germline CDR1 and CDR2: KGHSH and LQKENI. The CDR3 has 16 amino acids. Between the trimmed V and J ends, which lost 4 bases and 8 bases, there was a span of 21 bases. Here the CDR3 DNA reads TGTGCCAGCTCACTGGGAACTCAGTCCGGATCGCACACCATATATTTT. This encodes CASSLGTQSGSHTIYF.

This clone has only one observation. The rearrangement joins TRBV5-1 to TRBJ1-1; D unclear. This CDR3 region has 15 residues. Trimming left V 3 bases short and J 0 bases short, with 12 bases between. Per germline, CDR1 SGHRS and CDR2 YFSETQ. This CDR3 reads CASSSLAVMNTEAFF. CDR3 nucleotides: TGCGCCAGCAGCTCCCTCGCAGTTATGAACACTGAAGCTTTCTTT.

J is TRBJ1-4 and V is TRBV6-5, with 7 bases aligning to TRBD1. V was pared by 5 bases and J by 8 bases, with 8 bases of the junction left unmatched. The CDR3 length is 14 residues. Germline CDR1 MNHEY, CDR2 SVGAGI. CDR3: CASSRLGQPEKLFF. The CDR3 DNA follows: TGTGCCAGCAGTAGACTGGGACAGCCCGAAAAACTGTTTTTT.

DNA of the CDR3: TGTGCCAGCAGTGAACCCCTAGCTCAGTTCTTC. As protein: CASSEPLAQFF. The rearrangement uses TRBV6-1 and TRBJ2-1, with D tentatively TRBD2 (5 bases). Per germline, CDR1 MNHNS and CDR2 SASEGT. This CDR3 spans 11 amino acids. The V end was cut by 2 bases, the J end by 13 bases, with 9 bases between.

This clone was counted a single time. The chain is built from TRBV7-6 and TRBJ1-5, with unresolved D. V shed 5 bases and J shed 0 bases, with 8 bases lying between them. CDR3 size: 14 residues. Per germline, CDR1 SGHVS and CDR2 FNYEAQ. In DNA form, the CDR3 reads TGTGCCAGCAGCCCGCCGGGTAGCAATCAGCCCCAGCATTTT. It is translated as CASSPPGSNQPQHF.

The CDR3 DNA sequence: TGCGCCAGCAGCTCAACGGGACAGGGGAGAGACTATGGCTACACCTTC. It translates to CASSSTGQGRDYGYTF. This chain links TRBV5-1 with TRBJ1-2; the match to TRBD1 covers 10 bases. Germline V gene sequence: CDR1 SGHRS, CDR2 YFSETQ. V shed 3 bases, J shed 3 bases, and the junction held 8 bases outside the gene matches. The CDR3 sequence is 16 residues long.

The V call is TRBV13, the J call TRBJ1-3; TRBD1 matches at 9 bases. V lost 2 bases and J lost 4; bases outside the gene matches: 9. The CDR3 has 17 residues. Germline CDR1 reads PRHDT; CDR2 reads FYEKMQ (reference sequence). The CDR3, as DNA: TGTGCCAGCAGCTTAAGGCGGACAGGGGTATCCGGAAACACCATATATTTT. Encoded protein: CASSLRRTGVSGNTIYF. Full variable domain (missing parts from reference TRBV13 and TRBJ1-3): AAGVIQSPRHLIKEKRETATLKCYPIPRHDTVYWYQQGPGQDPQFLISFYEKMQSDKGSIPDRFSAQQFSDYHSELNMSSLELGDSALYFCASSLRRTGVSGNTIYFGEGSWLTVV.

The rearrangement uses TRBV28 and TRBJ1-5; D is ambiguous. V lost 5 bases and J 6 bases, leaving 14 bases between the germline ends. In germline, CDR1 is MDHEN, CDR2 SYDVKM. This CDR3 is 14 amino acids long. CDR3 in amino acids: CASSPLARGQPQHF. The CDR3 DNA reads as TGTGCCAGCAGTCCCCTGGCCCGGGGTCAGCCCCAGCATTTT.

The rearrangement uses TRBV29-1 and TRBJ1-1, with a possible D match to TRBD1 (5 bases). Germline values: CDR1 SQVTM, CDR2 ANQGSEA. Trimming removed 6 bases from V and 0 bases from J, with 11 bases in between. The CDR3 length is 13 residues. The CDR3 DNA follows: TGCAGCGTGGGAGGGGTAATGAACACTGAAGCTTTCTTT. This sequence encodes CSVGGVMNTEAFF.

The CDR3 coding sequence is TGTGCCACCAGCAGAGCCTTAGGACTAGCGGGAAATAAGAATGAGCAGTTCTTC. This translates into CATSRALGLAGNKNEQFF. V and J are TRBV15 and TRBJ2-1; 12 nucleotides match TRBD2. The V gene's germline CDR1 is LNHNV and CDR2 YYDKDF (reference sequence). The CDR3 runs 18 residues. V lost 1 base and J lost 7; bases outside the gene matches: 11.